The source of this T cell receptor (beta chain) is a study of vaccination effects on CD4 cells after COVID-19. Study-wide context: Antigen-specific CD4+ T cells were expanded (with viral peptide pools) by the ViraFEST assay ahead of sequencing. Findings and caveats of the study: Relatively few convalescent patients took part in the study, which had no early post-infection timepoints.

This clone was detected a few times. Its antigen is as yet unknown. The CDR3 is 12 residues long. The germline V gene encodes CDR1 LGHNA and CDR2 YNFKEQ. V was pared by 2 bases and J by 8 bases, with 7 bases between. Profiled with immunoSEQ multiplex PCR; TCRdb holds only in-frame clones, not every one. Of about 64,000 clones listed, about 69% are singletons. Following a roughly eleven-day culture, CD4+ T cells were purified. The material was CD4+ T cells from PBMCs cultured without peptide, obtained before COVID-19 vaccination. This chain connects TRBV4-2 to TRBJ2-1; unclear D gene. This TCR derives from a human donor who had a prior SARS-CoV-2 infection. The CDR3 bases are TGTGCCAGCAGCCAACCTAACGATGAGCAGTTCTTC. As protein: CASSQPNDEQFF.